The 22 T cell receptor beta chains below come from one sample, sequenced in a study of blood T cell repertoires in COVID-19. TCRdb's table, derived via immunoSEQ multiplex PCR, lists solely in-frame clones and lacks some. The data show approximately 330,000 clones, with approximately 88% seen just once and around 9.9% held by the top ten. Sequenced sample: peripheral blood. The receptors shown here come from a man aged 25-45 years with COVID-19, enrolled during active disease.

This clone was found a few times. This sequence joins TRBV5-1 and TRBJ2-7; 8 positions match TRBD1. Unmatched junction bases numbered 7, after V lost 4 bases and J lost 7 bases. CDR3 length: 13 residues. Germline V gives CDR1 SGHRS, CDR2 YFSETQ. CDR3 nucleotides: TGCGCCAGCAGCGGATGGACAGGGACAGAGCAGTACTTC. The encoded protein is CASSGWTGTEQYF.

The chain carries TRBV18 and TRBJ1-1; no firm D call. CDR3 length: 16 residues. V lost 0 bases and J lost 3, with 14 bases in between. Germline CDR1 reads KGHSH; CDR2 reads LQKENI. CDR3 loop: CASSPPNPEVYTEAFF. For the CDR3, the DNA is TGTGCCAGCTCACCACCGAACCCTGAGGTCTACACTGAAGCTTTCTTT.

CDR3 residues: CASSQDGAGTGGFGPQHF. CDR3 sequence (DNA): TGTGCCAGCAGCCAAGATGGGGCCGGGACAGGGGGCTTTGGGCCCCAGCATTTT. The V and J genes are TRBV4-2 and TRBJ1-5; TRBD1 agrees at 12 bases. In germline, CDR1 is LGHNA, CDR2 YNFKEQ. V was pared by 0 bases and J by 9 bases, with 12 bases of the junction left unmatched. The CDR3 sequence is 18 residues long.

This clone has a handful of counts. In DNA, the CDR3 is TGTGCCAGCAGCTCCGGGATCCTTCCCTACGAGCAGTACTTC. Its translation is CASSSGILPYEQYF. The genes are TRBV7-3 and TRBJ2-7; possible D gene TRBD2, 5 bases. Trimming took 4 bases from V and 2 from J, leaving 12 bases between them. The CDR3 consists of 14 residues. The V gene's germline CDR1 is SGHTA and CDR2 FQGTGA.

The genes are TRBV4-1 and TRBJ2-6, with 7 bases lining up with TRBD2. Germline CDR1 is MGHRA and CDR2 is YSYEKL. Trimming cost V 7 bases and J 2 bases; bases outside gene matches: 2. The CDR3 spans 14 residues. The CDR3 is CASKAGAGANVLTF. The CDR3 coding sequence is TGCGCCAGCAAGGCGGGGGCTGGGGCCAACGTCCTGACTTTC.

The V and J genes are TRBV24-1 and TRBJ1-5, with 8 bases fitting TRBD1. Germline CDR1 reads KGHDR; CDR2 reads SFDVKD. V was clipped by 3 bases and J by 6 bases; unmatched bases: 12. The CDR3 loop spans 17 amino acids. Here the CDR3 reads CATSDQTPTGVSQPQHF. The CDR3 DNA follows: TGTGCCACCAGTGATCAAACTCCGACAGGGGTTAGTCAGCCCCAGCATTTT.

J is TRBJ1-5 and V is TRBV4-1, with no clear D. Germline CDR1 is MGHRA and CDR2 is YSYEKL. The V gene lost 1 base and the J gene lost 2 bases, with 12 bases spanning the gap. CDR3 size: 16 residues. CDR3 loop: CASSQGAGFGNQPQHF. Here the CDR3 DNA reads TGCGCCAGCAGCCAAGGCGCGGGGTTTGGCAATCAGCCCCAGCATTTT.

This chain connects TRBV18 to TRBJ2-7; 8 bases align to TRBD1. CDR3 length: 15 amino acids. The germline CDR1 and CDR2 sequences are KGHSH and LQKENI. V shed 5 bases, J shed 7 bases, and the junction held 13 bases outside the gene matches. CDR3 in DNA: TGTGCCAGCTCAACCGGACAGGGCCTCACGGGAGAGCAGTACTTC. This encodes CASSTGQGLTGEQYF.

Only a few counts were recorded for this clone. The CDR3 bases are TGTGCCAGCAGCGGAGGTCAGGGGGCGCGGAATGAGCAGTTCTTC. It specifies CASSGGQGARNEQFF. The J gene is TRBJ2-1, the V gene TRBV7-3, with 8 bases identical to TRBD1. The CDR3 is 15 residues long. Germline V gene lookup returns CDR1 SGHTA and CDR2 FQGTGA. The V gene end was trimmed by 5 bases and the J gene end by 7 bases; junction bases not matched to a gene: 10.

J is TRBJ1-1 and V is TRBV19; weak D call: TRBD1 (5 bases). The CDR3 length is 13 residues. V lost 7 bases and J lost 1, with 10 bases in between. Germline assignment: CDR1 LNHDA and CDR2 SQIVND (reference sequence). Here the CDR3 reads CASTPTENTEAFF. CDR3 coding DNA: TGTGCCAGTACTCCGACAGAGAACACTGAAGCTTTCTTT.

V is TRBV3-1 (or the pseudogene TRBV3-2) and J is TRBJ1-4, with D unresolved. V was shortened by 0 bases and J by 0 bases, with 8 bases between the two germline ends. The CDR3 sequence is 16 residues long. The germline V gene encodes CDR1 LGHDT and CDR2 YNNKEL (reference sequence). CDR3 protein: CASSQDRFATNEKLFF. The DNA for the CDR3 is TGTGCCAGCAGCCAAGACAGGTTTGCAACTAATGAAAAACTGTTTTTT.

This clone has more than one count but fewer than ten. This chain links TRBV7-3 with TRBJ2-2; a possible D gene is TRBD1 (6 bases). This CDR3 has 17 residues. Trimming took 1 base from V and 2 from J, leaving 14 bases between them. Germline values: CDR1 SGHTA, CDR2 FQGTGA. The CDR3 loop reads CASSLNGGVRNTGELFF. The CDR3 coding sequence is TGTGCCAGCAGCTTAAATGGGGGCGTCAGAAACACCGGGGAGCTGTTTTTT.

This clone was seen a few times. This chain connects TRBV5-1 to TRBJ1-1, with a possible D match to TRBD1 (5 bases). In germline, CDR1 is SGHRS, CDR2 YFSETQ. Trimming removed 0 bases at V and 0 bases at J, with 18 bases between. The CDR3 length is 18 residues. The CDR3 DNA reads TGCGCCAGCAGCTTGGAGTTTGGGGAGGCAGGGATGAACACTGAAGCTTTCTTT. This translates into CASSLEFGEAGMNTEAFF.

The V gene is TRBV3-1 (or the pseudogene TRBV3-2), the J gene TRBJ2-7, with D possibly being TRBD1 (5 bases). Deletions cut 1 base from V and 3 bases from J, with 34 bases between. CDR1 and CDR2 from the germline V gene are LGHDT and YNNKEL (reference sequence). The CDR3 is 22 amino acids. CDR3 bases: TGTGCCAGCAGCCAAGTCCCCGCGGAAACTTGGTGCTTCAGGGCCCCCTGCTACGAGCAGTACTTC. This sequence encodes CASSQVPAETWCFRAPCYEQYF.

The chain employs TRBV19 and TRBJ1-5; 8 nucleotides align to TRBD1. This CDR3 spans 15 amino acids. Germline V CDR1 and CDR2: LNHDA, SQIVND (reference sequence). With V trimmed by 1 base and J by 5 bases, 4 bases remained unmatched. Here the CDR3 reads CASSIGQGADQPQHF. The CDR3 coding sequence is TGTGCCAGTAGTATAGGGCAGGGGGCGGATCAGCCCCAGCATTTT.

The chain joins TRBV27 to TRBJ2-1, with 10 bases matching TRBD2. Germline CDR1 and CDR2: MNHEY and SMNVEV (reference sequence). The CDR3 has 18 residues. Losses at the gene ends were 5 bases for V and 4 bases for J; bases not matched to a gene: 14. CDR3 nucleotide sequence: TGTGCCAGCAGTCTCTACATCAGAGCGGGAGGGCTATACAATGAGCAGTTCTTC. Amino acid sequence: CASSLYIRAGGLYNEQFF.

As to this clone: This specimen includes other DNA sequences encoding the same CDR3. V and J are TRBV11-3 and TRBJ1-1, with D possibly TRBD1 on 5 matching bases. Germline CDR1 is SGHNT and CDR2 is YENEEA. Between the trimmed V and J ends, which lost 0 bases and 1 base, there was a span of 6 bases. The CDR3 runs 14 residues. The CDR3 loop reads CASSLEGGNTEAFF. The CDR3 DNA reads as TGTGCCAGCAGCTTAGAGGGGGGGAACACTGAAGCTTTCTTT.

CDR3 amino acids: CASSSPDRVIDTQYF. The CDR3 nucleotides read TGCGCCAGCAGCTCGCCGGACAGGGTGATAGATACGCAGTATTTT. The genes are TRBV5-1 and TRBJ2-3, with 8 bases lining up with TRBD1. The V and J ends lost 3 bases and 5 bases, in that order; junction bases with no gene match: 8. CDR1 and CDR2 (germline): SGHRS, YFSETQ. This CDR3 is 15 amino acids long.

The CDR3 bases are TGTGCCAGCAGCTTATTAATTCAAGCAGGGAATGACTATGGCTACACCTTC. Amino acid sequence: CASSLLIQAGNDYGYTF. The chain recombines TRBV7-9 with TRBJ1-2, with D perhaps matching TRBD1 (5 bases). V lost 2 bases and J lost 3, with 19 bases in between. The germline V gene has CDR1 SEHNR and CDR2 FQNEAQ (reference sequence). This CDR3 is built from 17 residues.

CDR3 protein: CASSHRGPGQGETQYF. The CDR3 region has the DNA TGTGCCAGCAGCCACCGGGGACCGGGACAGGGAGAGACCCAGTACTTC. V usage is TRBV7-3 and J usage is TRBJ2-5, with 9 bases identical to TRBD1. Per germline, CDR1 SGHTA and CDR2 FQGTGA. The trim removed 5 bases at V and 4 bases at J, leaving 11 bases unmatched. The CDR3 is made up of 16 amino acids.

This chain connects TRBV5-4 to TRBJ2-5; no clear D. The germline V and J ends were trimmed by 5 bases and 3 bases, with 8 bases remaining between them. The CDR3 sequence is 12 residues long. CDR1 is SGHNT, CDR2 YYREEE, per germline (reference sequence). The CDR3 loop reads CASSTYEETQYF. The CDR3, as DNA: TGTGCCAGCAGTACCTACGAAGAGACCCAGTACTTC.

The chain has TRBV3-1 (or the pseudogene TRBV3-2) and TRBJ1-5, with 7 bases that match TRBD1. CDR1 and CDR2 (germline): LGHDT, YNNKEL (reference sequence). The CDR3 has 16 amino acids. Unmatched junction bases numbered 8, after V lost 0 bases and J lost 6 bases. The CDR3 protein is CASSQDCGRGRQPQHF. The CDR3 nucleotides are TGTGCCAGCAGCCAAGATTGCGGTAGGGGGCGTCAGCCCCAGCATTTT.